This TCR beta chain was sequenced for a study of T-cell memory formation after mild COVID-19. Study as a whole: TCR clusters showed largely donor specificity.

V was clipped by 6 bases and J by 4 bases; unmatched bases: 8. The CDR3 has 15 amino acids. Germline CDR1 and CDR2: SGHVS and FNYEAQ. TCRdb analysed the 5' RACE reads with MiXCR anew, one entry per CDR3 protein. The sample shows hundreds of thousands of distinct CDR3 sequences, approximately 20% of them seen only once. The TCR comes from a man aged 18 to 30 who had mild COVID-19 (a few samples of this study predate the infection). Cell type and time point are not known. This rearrangement joins TRBV7-6 to TRBJ1-1, with 10 bases matching TRBD1. Material for sequencing was PBMCs or a T cell subset sorted from them (not recorded which). In DNA form, the CDR3 reads TGTGCCAGCAGTTCCACCCGGGACAGGGGCACTGAAGCTTTCTTT. Its protein is CASSSTRDRGTEAFF. Combining the CDR3 with reference TRBV7-6 and TRBJ1-1 gives the whole variable domain GAGVSQSPRYKVTKRGQDVALRCDPISGHVSLYWYRQALGQGPEFLTYFNYEAQQDKSGLPNDRFSAERPEGSISTLTIQRTEQRDSAMYRCASSSTRDRGTEAFFGQGTRLTVV.